The 6 T cell receptor beta chains below all came from one sample that was sequenced in a study of identical twins. One entry per CDR3 protein results from TCRdb running MiXCR on the 5' RACE reads. The data contain around 1.7 million distinct CDR3 sequences, about 32% of them singletons. Source material: cord blood. The receptors shown here come from a newborn girl in good health.

This clonotype occurred once. One base away lies a much larger clone, so this may be a sequencing read error. The chain carries TRBV6-5 and TRBJ2-7, with 7 bases lining up with TRBD2. The J call is in doubt because the DNA end fits TRBJ2-1 better. This CDR3 region has 16 residues. Germline lookup yields CDR1 MNHEY and CDR2 SVGAGI. DNA of the CDR3: TGTGCCAGCAGTCATAGAGCGGGGTCCGCTCCGTATGAGCAGTTCTTC. Its protein product is CASSHRAGSAPYEQFF.

The chain employs TRBV20-1 and TRBJ2-1, with 9 positions matching TRBD2. With V trimmed by 3 bases and J by 8 bases, 11 bases remained unmatched. In germline, CDR1 is DFQATT, CDR2 SNEGSKA (reference sequence). This CDR3 comprises 15 residues. The CDR3 here is CSARSREGPVHEQFF. CDR3 coding DNA: TGCAGTGCTAGGTCGCGGGAGGGCCCAGTCCATGAGCAGTTCTTC.

This clonotype appeared a few times. The chain couples TRBV7-9 to TRBJ1-4, with D perhaps matching TRBD1 (6 bases). V was cut by 5 bases and J by 1 base, with 17 bases left in between. This CDR3 has 17 amino acids. Per the germline V gene, CDR1 is SEHNR and CDR2 is FQNEAQ (reference sequence). CDR3 region: CASSLRGGHGTNEKLFF. The CDR3 coding sequence is TGTGCCAGCAGCCTACGAGGGGGGCACGGAACTAATGAAAAACTGTTTTTT. The complete variable domain, with remaining parts taken from reference TRBV7-9 and TRBJ1-4, reads DTGVSQNPRHKITKRGQNVTFRCDPISEHNRLYWYRQTLGQGPEFLTYFQNEAQLEKSRLLSDRFSAERPKGSFSTLEIQRTEQGDSAMYLCASSLRGGHGTNEKLFFGSGTQLSVL.

This clonotype was counted a few times. J is TRBJ2-5 and V is TRBV4-1, with 9 bases fitting TRBD2. CDR3 length: 16 residues. J lost 3 bases, V lost 1 base, and 6 bases had no gene match. CDR1 and CDR2 (germline): MGHRA, YSYEKL. The CDR3 loop reads CASSQVSGSSKETQYF. In DNA, the CDR3 is TGCGCCAGCAGCCAAGTTAGCGGGAGCTCCAAAGAGACCCAGTACTTC.

This clonotype was recorded many times. V usage is TRBV29-1 and J usage is TRBJ2-4; D is tentatively TRBD1 or TRBD2 (5 bases each). The CDR3 length is 14 residues. Germline V gene lookup returns CDR1 SQVTM and CDR2 ANQGSEA. Trimming took 8 bases from V and 0 from J, leaving 14 bases between them. The CDR3, as DNA: TGCAGCCCCATGCCGGGGCTAGCCAAAAACATTCAGTACTTC. It encodes CSPMPGLAKNIQYF.

The J gene is TRBJ1-5, the V gene TRBV4-2, with D perhaps TRBD1 (5 bases). From germline, CDR1 is LGHNA and CDR2 YNFKEQ. This CDR3 is built from 14 residues. Trimming removed 0 bases from V and 2 bases from J, with 5 bases in between. CDR3 in amino acids: CASSQEGRNQPQHF. Written as DNA, the CDR3 is TGTGCCAGCAGCCAAGAGGGGCGCAATCAGCCCCAGCATTTT.